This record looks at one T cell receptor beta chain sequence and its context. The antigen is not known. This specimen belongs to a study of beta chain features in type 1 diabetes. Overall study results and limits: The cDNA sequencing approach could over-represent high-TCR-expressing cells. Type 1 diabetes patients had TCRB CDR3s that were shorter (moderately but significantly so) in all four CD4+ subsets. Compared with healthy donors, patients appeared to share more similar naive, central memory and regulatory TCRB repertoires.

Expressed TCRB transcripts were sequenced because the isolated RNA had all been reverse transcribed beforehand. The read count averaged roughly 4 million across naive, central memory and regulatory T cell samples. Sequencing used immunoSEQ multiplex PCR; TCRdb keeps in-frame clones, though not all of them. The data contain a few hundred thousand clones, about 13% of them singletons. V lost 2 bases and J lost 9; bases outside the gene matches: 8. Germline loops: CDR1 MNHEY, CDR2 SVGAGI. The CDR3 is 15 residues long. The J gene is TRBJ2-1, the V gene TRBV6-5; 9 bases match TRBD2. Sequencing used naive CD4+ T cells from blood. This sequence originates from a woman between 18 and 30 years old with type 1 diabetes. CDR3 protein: CASSYLLAGASEQFF. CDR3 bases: TGTGCCAGCAGTTACCTATTAGCGGGAGCGTCTGAGCAGTTCTTC.